This entry describes one T cell receptor (beta chain). Germline CDR1 MGHRA, CDR2 YSYEKL. There are 16 residues in the CDR3. The V end was cut by 0 bases, the J end by 7 bases, with 18 bases between. Per the authors' pipeline: Amplification of reference gene primers was used by the study to estimate nucleated cell counts. Repertoires were generated with immunoSEQ multiplex PCR, while TCRdb's copy carries only in-frame clones and drops some. The V and J calls and clone size come from that table; D and trimming were worked out from the DNA. The sample has about 400,000 clones, nearly 90% seen once. The data stem from a study of blood T cell repertoires in COVID-19. Across the study: Acute and convalescent COVID-19 specimens originated in the United States, Italy and Spain.

The chain employs TRBV4-1 and TRBJ1-1; D ambiguous. This sequence originates from a woman aged 25 to 39 who had recovered from COVID-19. Sequences were obtained from PBMCs or T cells enriched from blood (not recorded which). CDR3 DNA sequence: TGCGCCAGCAGCCAAGAAACCCCAGACCCAGGCCTTGAAGCTTTCTTT. It codes for CASSQETPDPGLEAFF.